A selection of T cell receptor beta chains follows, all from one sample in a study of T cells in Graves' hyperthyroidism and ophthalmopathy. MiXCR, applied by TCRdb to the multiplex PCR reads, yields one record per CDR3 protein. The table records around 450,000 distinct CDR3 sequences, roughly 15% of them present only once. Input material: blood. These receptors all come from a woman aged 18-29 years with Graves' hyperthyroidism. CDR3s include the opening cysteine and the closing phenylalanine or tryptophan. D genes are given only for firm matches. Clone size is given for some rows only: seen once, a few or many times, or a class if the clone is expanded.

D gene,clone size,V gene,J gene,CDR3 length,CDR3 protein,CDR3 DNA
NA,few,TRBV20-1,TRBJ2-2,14,CSARVGRVLGELFF,TGCAGTGCTAGAGTCGGCAGGGTTTTGGGGGAGCTGTTTTTT
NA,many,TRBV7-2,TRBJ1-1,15,CASSLGGAPNTEAFF,TGTGCCAGCAGCTTAGGAGGGGCCCCGAACACTGAAGCTTTCTTT
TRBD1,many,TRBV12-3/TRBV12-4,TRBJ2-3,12,CASAQGADTQYF,TGTGCCAGTGCACAGGGGGCAGATACGCAGTATTTT
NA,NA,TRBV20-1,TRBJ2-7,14,CSARGQYFYDEQYF,TGCAGTGCTAGAGGGCAGTACTTCTATGACGAGCAGTACTTC
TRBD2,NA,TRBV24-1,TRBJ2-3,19,CATSDFGSGKTTSTDTQYF,TGTGCCACCAGTGATTTCGGAAGCGGGAAAACTACTAGCACAGATACGCAGTATTTT
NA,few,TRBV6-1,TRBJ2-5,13,CASSRTARETQYF,TGTGCCAGCAGTCGGACAGCGCGTGAGACCCAGTACTTC
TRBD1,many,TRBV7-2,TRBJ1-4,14,CASRQGPTNEKLFF,TGTGCCAGTCGACAGGGTCCAACTAATGAAAAACTGTTTTTT
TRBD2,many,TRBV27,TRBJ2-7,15,CASSHGTSGRYEQYF,TGTGCCAGCAGCCACGGGACTAGCGGGAGGTACGAGCAGTACTTC
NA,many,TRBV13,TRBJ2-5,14,CASSPNRVLETQYF,TGTGCCAGCAGCCCCAACCGGGTTCTGGAGACCCAGTACTTC
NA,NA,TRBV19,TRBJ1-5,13,CTSSIVEVQPQHF,TGTACCAGTAGTATAGTTGAGGTTCAGCCCCAGCATTTT
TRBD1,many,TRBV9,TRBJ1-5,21,CASSVGFSAASGTGKNQPQHF,TGTGCCAGCAGCGTAGGCTTTTCGGCAGCTTCCGGGACAGGGAAGAATCAGCCCCAGCATTTT
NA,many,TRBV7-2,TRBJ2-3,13,CASSLDFTDTQYF,TGTGCCAGCAGCCTGGACTTCACAGATACGCAGTATTTT
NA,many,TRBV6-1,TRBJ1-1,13,CATLRQGFGQAFF,TGTGCCACCTTACGGCAGGGATTCGGTCAAGCTTTCTTT
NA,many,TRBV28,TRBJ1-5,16,CASIPSSDRDNQPQHF,TGTGCCAGCATCCCTTCCTCGGACAGAGACAATCAGCCCCAGCATTTT
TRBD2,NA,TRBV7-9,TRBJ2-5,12,CASSPTSGAKDF,TGTGCCAGCAGCCCGACTAGCGGGGCCAAGGACTTC
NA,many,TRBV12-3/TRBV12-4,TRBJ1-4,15,CASSPEGLHNEKLFF,TGTGCCAGCAGTCCAGAGGGACTGCATAATGAAAAACTGTTTTTT
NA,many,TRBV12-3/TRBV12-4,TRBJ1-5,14,CASSSGLYNQPQHF,TGTGCCAGCAGTTCAGGACTGTACAATCAGCCCCAGCATTTT
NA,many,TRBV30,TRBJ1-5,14,CAWSPLGGNQPQHF,TGTGCCTGGAGTCCCCTAGGCGGGAATCAGCCCCAGCATTTT
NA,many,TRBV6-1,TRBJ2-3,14,CASSLGVGSHTQYF,TGTGCCAGCAGTCTTGGAGTCGGGTCACATACGCAGTATTTT
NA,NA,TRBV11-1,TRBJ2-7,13,CVSSSPDTYEQYF,TGTGTCAGCAGCTCCCCAGATACCTACGAGCAGTACTTC
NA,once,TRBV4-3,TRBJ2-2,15,CASSQDAVYTGELFF,TGCGCCAGCAGCCAAGACGCGGTATACACCGGGGAGCTGTTTTTT
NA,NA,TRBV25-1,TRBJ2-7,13,CASTRSGDSEQYF,TGTGCCAGCACCAGATCGGGTGATAGCGAGCAGTACTTC
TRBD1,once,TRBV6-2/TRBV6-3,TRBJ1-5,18,CASRASRGGSGSNQPQHF,TGTGCCAGCAGGGCCAGCAGGGGGGGTAGCGGAAGCAATCAGCCCCAGCATTTT
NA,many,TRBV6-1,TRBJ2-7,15,CASSDIPKSSYEQYF,TGTGCCAGCAGTGACATTCCGAAGAGCTCCTACGAGCAGTACTTC
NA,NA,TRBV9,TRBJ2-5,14,CASSVVAGYGTQYF,TGTGCCAGCAGCGTAGTTGCGGGATATGGGACCCAGTACTTC
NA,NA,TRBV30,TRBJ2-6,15,CAWSSGVSGANVLTF,TGTGCCTGGAGTTCAGGGGTTTCTGGGGCCAACGTCCTGACTTTC